Listed below are T cell receptor beta chains from one sample, sequenced in a study of shared clonotypes between healthy human individuals. Using immunoSEQ multiplex PCR, the repertoire was profiled, and TCRdb retains in-frame clones only, with some absent. The sample holds over a million clones; around 78% are singletons and the top ten take roughly 0.65%. The specimen was memory CD4+ T cells from PBMCs. The receptors stem from a man younger than 35 in good health. Some clones in this sample may be carry-over from other donors' samples. CDR3s include the opening cysteine and the closing phenylalanine or tryptophan. A D gene is named only where the DNA matches it firmly. Clone size is given for some rows only: seen once, a few or many times, or a class if the clone is expanded.

j_call,clone_size,v_call,d_call,cdr3_aa,cdr3_nt
TRBJ2-6,-,TRBV19,-,CASSIQGSGANVLTF,TGTGCCAGTAGTATCCAGGGCTCTGGGGCCAACGTCCTGACTTTC
TRBJ1-1,-,TRBV28,TRBD1,CASSIPTGGTEAFF,TGTGCCAGCAGTATCCCTACAGGGGGCACTGAAGCTTTCTTT
TRBJ2-2,-,TRBV5-1,TRBD2,CASSQDPSGTSWNTGELFF,TGCGCCAGCAGCCAAGACCCTTCCGGGACTAGCTGGAACACCGGGGAGCTGTTTTTT
TRBJ2-7,-,TRBV5-1,-,CASSLASGSTYEQYF,TGCGCCAGCAGCTTGGCCTCAGGGTCTACCTACGAGCAGTACTTC
TRBJ2-1,many,TRBV2,-,CASSEAFSHEQFF,TGTGCCAGCAGTGAAGCATTTTCCCATGAGCAGTTCTTC
TRBJ1-1,-,TRBV5-1,-,CASSFAFGMNTEAFF,TGCGCCAGCAGCTTCGCGTTTGGGATGAACACTGAAGCTTTCTTT
TRBJ2-3,once,TRBV5-3,-,CASSRDRYTDTQYF,TGTGCCAGCAGCCGGGACCGATACACAGATACGCAGTATTTT
TRBJ2-7,-,TRBV9,TRBD2,CASSSTGGPIYEQYF,TGTGCCAGCAGCTCGACGGGAGGGCCTATCTACGAGCAGTACTTC
TRBJ2-3,-,TRBV11-1,-,CASSLVNTPTDTQYF,TGTGCCAGCAGCTTAGTTAACACACCCACAGATACGCAGTATTTT
TRBJ1-1,-,TRBV25-1,-,CASSEPDARAEAFF,TGTGCCAGCAGTGAACCCGACGCTAGGGCTGAAGCTTTCTTT
TRBJ2-3,-,TRBV5-1,TRBD2,CASSTGTSNRLTDTQYF,TGCGCCAGCAGCACCGGGACTAGCAACCGGCTCACAGATACGCAGTATTTT
TRBJ2-3,-,TRBV28,-,CASSIGPADTQYF,TGTGCCAGCAGTATAGGGCCTGCAGATACGCAGTATTTT
TRBJ2-3,once,TRBV5-1,TRBD1,CASWPTGGWADTQYF,TGCGCCAGCTGGCCTACAGGGGGCTGGGCAGATACGCAGTATTTT
TRBJ2-7,-,TRBV7-9,TRBD1,CASSLRQQGTYEQYF,TGTGCCAGCAGCTTAAGACAACAGGGGACCTACGAGCAGTACTTC
TRBJ1-2,-,TRBV4-3,-,CASRRTDSSYGYTF,TGCGCCAGCAGAAGGACAGACAGCTCCTATGGCTACACCTTC
TRBJ1-2,-,TRBV11-2,-,CASSLVGVGDYGYTF,TGTGCCAGCAGCTTAGTTGGTGTGGGGGACTATGGCTACACCTTC
TRBJ1-1,few,TRBV5-1,-,CASSFSRDTEAFF,TGCGCCAGCAGCTTTTCCAGGGATACTGAAGCTTTCTTT
TRBJ2-6,few,TRBV6-5,-,CASSALRANVLTF,TGTGCCAGCAGTGCCCTTAGGGCCAACGTCCTGACTTTC
TRBJ1-1,-,TRBV11-2,-,CASSLAGRWMNTEAFF,TGTGCCAGCAGCTTGGCGGGGCGGTGGATGAACACTGAAGCTTTCTTT
TRBJ2-7,-,TRBV6-1,-,CASSAPELGIYEQYF,TGTGCCAGCAGTGCACCGGAACTAGGAATCTACGAGCAGTACTTC
TRBJ2-5,-,TRBV5-1,TRBD2,CASSLLTSVETQYF,TGCGCCAGCAGCTTACTAACTAGCGTGGAGACCCAGTACTTC
TRBJ2-3,-,TRBV7-8,TRBD1,CASSPGQGVTDTQYF,TGTGCCAGCAGCCCCGGACAGGGAGTTACAGATACGCAGTATTTT
TRBJ2-2,-,TRBV9,TRBD2,CASTPGLAGGNTGELFF,TGTGCCAGCACCCCCGGGCTAGCGGGAGGTAACACCGGGGAGCTGTTTTTT
TRBJ1-2,-,TRBV27,TRBD1,CASRPRQGKGKDYGYTF,TGTGCCAGCAGACCTCGACAGGGTAAGGGGAAAGACTATGGCTACACCTTC
TRBJ2-5,few,TRBV4-1,TRBD2,CASSLGTSGSGETQYF,TGCGCCAGCAGCCTGGGGACTAGCGGGAGTGGGGAGACCCAGTACTTC
TRBJ1-4,-,TRBV29-1,-,CSVLRGSGNEKLFF,TGCAGCGTTCTCAGGGGTAGCGGTAATGAAAAACTGTTTTTT
TRBJ2-7,-,TRBV7-9,-,CASSRVGGNIYEQYF,TGTGCCAGCAGCCGGGTAGGGGGAAATATCTACGAGCAGTACTTC
TRBJ2-1,few,TRBV6-5,-,CASSYSLRLGGEQFF,TGTGCCAGCAGTTACTCTCTTCGACTTGGCGGTGAGCAGTTCTTC
TRBJ1-3,-,TRBV29-1,TRBD1,CSALPGQGAFVTIYF,TGCAGCGCTCTACCGGGACAGGGGGCTTTCGTCACCATATATTTT
TRBJ2-6,once,TRBV6-6,-,CASSRKGSGGANVLTF,TGTGCCAGCAGCAGAAAAGGGTCGGGTGGGGCCAACGTCCTGACTTTC
TRBJ1-2,-,TRBV27,-,CASSRGRFWDPPTF,TGTGCCAGCAGCCGGGGTCGGTTCTGGGACCCTCCAACCTTC
TRBJ1-5,-,TRBV5-1,-,CASSATGRDQPQHF,TGCGCCAGCAGCGCAACAGGCCGGGATCAGCCCCAGCATTTT
TRBJ1-2,-,TRBV27,-,CASSPRGYYGYTF,TGTGCCAGCAGCCCCAGGGGCTACTATGGCTACACCTTC
TRBJ2-1,-,TRBV5-4,TRBD2,CASSGQTGTSWNEQFF,TGTGCCAGTTCAGGGCAAACCGGGACTAGTTGGAATGAGCAGTTCTTC
TRBJ2-1,-,TRBV5-4,TRBD2,CASRRGLAEGNEQFF,TGTGCCAGCAGGCGGGGACTAGCGGAGGGAAATGAGCAGTTCTTC
TRBJ1-5,-,TRBV18,-,CASSPEGPGNQPQHF,TGTGCCAGCTCACCTGAGGGGCCGGGCAATCAGCCCCAGCATTTT
TRBJ1-1,once,TRBV15,TRBD1,CATSRGETGRNTEAFF,TGTGCCACCAGCAGGGGTGAGACAGGGAGGAACACTGAAGCTTTCTTT